This T cell receptor beta chain was identified during a study of T cells after posttransplantation cyclophosphamide. From germline, CDR1 is SGHNT and CDR2 YYREEE (reference sequence). There are 16 residues in the CDR3. The J segment lost 6 bases and the V segment lost 4 bases, leaving 12 bases of the junction unmatched. Methotrexate plus calcineurin inhibitor accompanied controls' myeloablative marrow transplants; sampling was 1 year later. By share, this clone ranks as medium-sized (0.01 to 0.1%). Sequencing was performed with immunoSEQ multiplex PCR; in TCRdb, only in-frame clones are kept and a portion is missing. The table includes roughly 16,000 clones, around 87% detected once.

The chain carries TRBV5-4 and TRBJ2-1; 8 bases match TRBD2. The clonotype originates from a male patient aged 50 to 60 who received an allogeneic stem cell transplant from an unrelated donor, was CMV-positive, and had chronic GVHD only. Some T cells may be transferred from the graft donor. This sample comprised PBMCs, obtained after an allogeneic stem cell transplant with a calcineurin inhibitor and methotrexate. Written as DNA, the CDR3 is TGTGCCAGCAGCCCATACAGCGGGAGCAGCGGCAATGAGCAGTTCTTC. Translation gives CASSPYSGSSGNEQFF.